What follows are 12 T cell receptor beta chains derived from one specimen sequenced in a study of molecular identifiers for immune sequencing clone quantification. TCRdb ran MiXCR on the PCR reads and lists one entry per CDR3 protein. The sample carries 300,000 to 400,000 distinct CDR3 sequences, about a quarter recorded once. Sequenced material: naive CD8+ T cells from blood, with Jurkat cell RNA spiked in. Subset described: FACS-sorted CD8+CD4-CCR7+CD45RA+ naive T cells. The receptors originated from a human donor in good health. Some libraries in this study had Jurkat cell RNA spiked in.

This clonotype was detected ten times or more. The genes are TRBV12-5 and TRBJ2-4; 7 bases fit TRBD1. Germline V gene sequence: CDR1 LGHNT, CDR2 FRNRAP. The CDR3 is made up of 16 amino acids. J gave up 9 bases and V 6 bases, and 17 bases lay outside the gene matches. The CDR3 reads CASGQGQPLSESIQYF. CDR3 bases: TGTGCTAGTGGCCAGGGACAGCCCCTTTCCGAGAGCATTCAGTACTTC.

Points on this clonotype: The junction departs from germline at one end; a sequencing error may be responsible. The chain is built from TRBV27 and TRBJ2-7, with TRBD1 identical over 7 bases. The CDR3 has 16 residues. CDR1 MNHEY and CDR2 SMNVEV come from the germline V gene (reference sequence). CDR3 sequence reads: CASSWGSGTDTYKQYF. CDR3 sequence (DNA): TGTGCCAGCAGTTGGGGCTCCGGGACAGACACCTACAAGCAGTACTTC.

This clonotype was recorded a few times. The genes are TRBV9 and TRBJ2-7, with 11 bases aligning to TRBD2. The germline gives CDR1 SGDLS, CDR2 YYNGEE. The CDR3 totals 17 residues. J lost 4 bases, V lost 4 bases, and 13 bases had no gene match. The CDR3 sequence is CASSPGTGTSGLYEQYF. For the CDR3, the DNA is TGTGCCAGCAGCCCGGGCACCGGGACTAGCGGTTTATACGAGCAGTACTTC.

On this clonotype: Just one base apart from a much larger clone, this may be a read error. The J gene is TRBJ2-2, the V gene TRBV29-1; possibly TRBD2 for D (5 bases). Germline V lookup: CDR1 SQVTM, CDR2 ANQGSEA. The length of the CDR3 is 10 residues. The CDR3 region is CSVADGELLF. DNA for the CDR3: TGCAGCGTTGCTGACGGGGAGCTGTTATTT.

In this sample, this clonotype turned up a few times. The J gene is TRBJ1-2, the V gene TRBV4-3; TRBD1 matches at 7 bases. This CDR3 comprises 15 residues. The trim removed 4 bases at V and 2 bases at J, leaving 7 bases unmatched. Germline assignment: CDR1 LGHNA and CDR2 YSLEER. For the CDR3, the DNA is TGCGCCAGCAGCCCTGAGACAGGGATGAACTATGGCTACACCTTC. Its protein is CASSPETGMNYGYTF.

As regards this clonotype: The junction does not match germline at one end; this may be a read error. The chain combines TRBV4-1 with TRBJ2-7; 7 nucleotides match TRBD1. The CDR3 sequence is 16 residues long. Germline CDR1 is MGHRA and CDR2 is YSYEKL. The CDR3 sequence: CASSPLGQLISYEQHF. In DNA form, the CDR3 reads TGCGCCAGCAGCCCACTGGGACAGTTAATTTCCTACGAGCAGCACTTC.

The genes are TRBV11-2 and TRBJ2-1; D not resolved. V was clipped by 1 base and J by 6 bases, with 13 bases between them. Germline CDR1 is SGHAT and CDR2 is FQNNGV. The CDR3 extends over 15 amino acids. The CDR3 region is CASSLGPQPRNEQFF. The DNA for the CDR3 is TGTGCCAGCAGCTTAGGACCACAACCCCGCAATGAGCAGTTCTTC.

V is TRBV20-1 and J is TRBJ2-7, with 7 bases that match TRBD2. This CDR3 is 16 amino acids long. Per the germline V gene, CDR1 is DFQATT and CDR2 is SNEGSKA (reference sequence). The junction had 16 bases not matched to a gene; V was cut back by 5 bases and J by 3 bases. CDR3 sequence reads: CSAPGREAGSFYEQYF. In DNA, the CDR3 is TGCAGTGCTCCAGGGCGTGAAGCGGGAAGCTTCTACGAGCAGTACTTC.

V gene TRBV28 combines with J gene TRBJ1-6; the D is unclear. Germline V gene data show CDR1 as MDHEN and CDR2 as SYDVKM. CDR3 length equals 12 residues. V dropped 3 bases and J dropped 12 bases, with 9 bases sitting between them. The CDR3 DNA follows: TGTGCCAGCAGTTTTGAGGGTCAACCCCTCCACTTT. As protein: CASSFEGQPLHF.

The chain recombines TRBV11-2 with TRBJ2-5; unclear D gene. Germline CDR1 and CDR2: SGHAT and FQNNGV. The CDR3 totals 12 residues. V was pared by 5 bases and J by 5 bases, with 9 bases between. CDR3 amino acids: CASSHPAETQYF. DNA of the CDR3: TGTGCCAGCAGCCACCCCGCGGAGACCCAGTACTTC.

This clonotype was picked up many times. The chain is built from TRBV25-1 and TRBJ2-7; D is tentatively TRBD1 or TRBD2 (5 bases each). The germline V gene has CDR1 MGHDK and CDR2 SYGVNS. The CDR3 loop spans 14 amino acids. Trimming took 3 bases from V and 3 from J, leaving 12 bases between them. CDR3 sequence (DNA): TGTGCCAGCAGTGACAGCCTGAGGGGCTACGAGCAGTACTTC. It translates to CASSDSLRGYEQYF.

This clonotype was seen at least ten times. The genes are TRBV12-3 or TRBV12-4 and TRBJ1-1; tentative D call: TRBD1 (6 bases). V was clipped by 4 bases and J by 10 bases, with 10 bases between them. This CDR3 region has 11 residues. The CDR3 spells CASSSGTPAFF. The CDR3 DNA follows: TGTGCCAGCAGTTCCGGGACACCAGCTTTCTTT.